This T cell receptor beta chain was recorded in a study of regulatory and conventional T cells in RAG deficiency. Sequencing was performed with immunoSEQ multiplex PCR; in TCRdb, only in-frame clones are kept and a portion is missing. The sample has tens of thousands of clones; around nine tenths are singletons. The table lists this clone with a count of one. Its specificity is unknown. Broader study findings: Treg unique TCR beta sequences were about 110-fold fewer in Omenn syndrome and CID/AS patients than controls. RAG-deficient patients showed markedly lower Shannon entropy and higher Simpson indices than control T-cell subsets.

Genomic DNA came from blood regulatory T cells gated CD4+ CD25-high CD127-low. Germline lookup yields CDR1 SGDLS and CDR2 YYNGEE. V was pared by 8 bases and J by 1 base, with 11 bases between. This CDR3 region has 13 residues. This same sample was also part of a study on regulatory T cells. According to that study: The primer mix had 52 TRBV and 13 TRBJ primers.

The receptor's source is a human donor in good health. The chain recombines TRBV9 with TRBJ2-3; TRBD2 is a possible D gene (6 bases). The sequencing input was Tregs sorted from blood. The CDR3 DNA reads TGTGCCAGTAATTCGGGGGGCACAGATACGCAGTATTTT. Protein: CASNSGGTDTQYF.